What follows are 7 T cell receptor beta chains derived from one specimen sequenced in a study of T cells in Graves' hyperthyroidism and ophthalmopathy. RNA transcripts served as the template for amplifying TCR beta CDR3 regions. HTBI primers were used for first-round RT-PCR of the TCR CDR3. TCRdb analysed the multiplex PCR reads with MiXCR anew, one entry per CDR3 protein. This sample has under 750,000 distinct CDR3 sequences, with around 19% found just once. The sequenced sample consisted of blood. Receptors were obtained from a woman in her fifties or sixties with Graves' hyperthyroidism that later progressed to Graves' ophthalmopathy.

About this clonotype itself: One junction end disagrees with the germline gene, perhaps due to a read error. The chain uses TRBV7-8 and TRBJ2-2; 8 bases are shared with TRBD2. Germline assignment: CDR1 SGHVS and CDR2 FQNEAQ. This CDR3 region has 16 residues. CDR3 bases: TGTGCCGGCAGCTTAGCGGGACACCAGAACACCGGGGAGCTGTTTTTT. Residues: CAGSLAGHQNTGELFF. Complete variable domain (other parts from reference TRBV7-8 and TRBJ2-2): GAGVSQSPRYKVAKRGQDVALRCDPISGHVSLFWYQQALGQGPEFLTYFQNEAQLDKSGLPSDRFFAERPEGSVSTLKIQRTQQEDSAVYLCAGSLAGHQNTGELFFGEGSRLTVL.

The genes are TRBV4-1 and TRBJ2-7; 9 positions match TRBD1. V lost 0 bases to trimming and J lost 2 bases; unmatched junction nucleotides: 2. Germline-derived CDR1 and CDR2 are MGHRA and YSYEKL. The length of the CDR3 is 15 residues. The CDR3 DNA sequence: TGCGCCAGCAGCCAAGACGGGACAGGGACCTACGAGCAGTACTTC. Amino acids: CASSQDGTGTYEQYF.

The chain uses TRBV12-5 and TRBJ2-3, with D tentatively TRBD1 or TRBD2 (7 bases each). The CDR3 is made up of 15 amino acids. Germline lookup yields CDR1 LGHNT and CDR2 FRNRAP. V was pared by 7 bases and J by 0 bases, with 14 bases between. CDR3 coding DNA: TGTGCTAGTGCCCAGGGGGGGACTAGCACAGATACGCAGTATTTT. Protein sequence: CASAQGGTSTDTQYF.

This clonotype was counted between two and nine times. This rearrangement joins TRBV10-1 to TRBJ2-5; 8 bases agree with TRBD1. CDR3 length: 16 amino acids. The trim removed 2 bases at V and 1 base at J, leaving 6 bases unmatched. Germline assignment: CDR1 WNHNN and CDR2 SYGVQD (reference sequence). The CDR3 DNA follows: TGCGCCAGCAGTGAGGGACAGGGAAGAATCCAAGAGACCCAGTACTTC. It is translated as CASSEGQGRIQETQYF.

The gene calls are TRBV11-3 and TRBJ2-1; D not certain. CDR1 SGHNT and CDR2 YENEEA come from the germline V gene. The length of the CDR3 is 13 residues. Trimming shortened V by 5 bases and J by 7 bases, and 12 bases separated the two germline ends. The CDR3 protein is CASSPRLGNEQFF. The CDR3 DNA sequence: TGTGCCAGCAGCCCACGCCTAGGAAATGAGCAGTTCTTC.

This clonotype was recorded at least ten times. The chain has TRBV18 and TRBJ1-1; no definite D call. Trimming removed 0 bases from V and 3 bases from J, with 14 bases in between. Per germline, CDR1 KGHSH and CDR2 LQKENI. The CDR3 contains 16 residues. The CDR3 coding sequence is TGTGCCAGCTCACCACCGAGAAGCCCTGGGGACACTGAAGCTTTCTTT. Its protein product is CASSPPRSPGDTEAFF.

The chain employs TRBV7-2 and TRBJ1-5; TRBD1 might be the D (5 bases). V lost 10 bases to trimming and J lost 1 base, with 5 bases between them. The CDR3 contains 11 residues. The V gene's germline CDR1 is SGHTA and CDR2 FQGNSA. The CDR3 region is CATGSNQPQHF. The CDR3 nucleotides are TGTGCCACAGGGAGCAATCAGCCCCAGCATTTT.